This passage covers 5 T cell receptor beta chains from one sample sequenced in a study of sequential checkpoint blockade in melanoma. The data were produced by immunoSEQ multiplex PCR, yet TCRdb's version contains in-frame clones alone and is incomplete. The sample has some 9,400 clones; 50% to 70% are singletons. The sample's treatment: randomized to nivolumab then ipilimumab (arm A) or the reverse (arm B). The sequencing used CD8+ T cells sorted from blood (inferred from file names), collected from a patient given nivolumab and ipilimumab in sequence. Source of these receptors: a human donor with melanoma.

This clone appeared a few times. The chain carries TRBV6-1 and TRBJ1-5; 7 bases are a match to TRBD1. The germline gives CDR1 MNHNS, CDR2 SASEGT. V trimming: 4 bases; J trimming: 0 bases; junction bases outside the gene matches: 6. CDR3 length: 16 residues. The CDR3 spells CASSVDRTYSNQPQHF. CDR3 coding DNA: TGTGCCAGCAGTGTGGACAGGACTTATAGCAATCAGCCCCAGCATTTT.

The rearrangement joins TRBV7-9 to TRBJ2-3, with TRBD2 identical over 8 bases. J lost 6 bases, V lost 4 bases, and 6 bases had no gene match. The V gene's germline CDR1 is SEHNR and CDR2 FQNEAQ (reference sequence). CDR3 size: 14 residues. CDR3 residues: CASSSSGGGDTQYF. CDR3 nucleotide sequence: TGTGCCAGCAGCTCCAGCGGGGGCGGGGATACGCAGTATTTT. Full variable domain (remainder filled in from reference TRBV7-9 and TRBJ2-3): DTGVSQNPRHKITKRGQNVTFRCDPISEHNRLYWYRQTLGQGPEFLTYFQNEAQLEKSRLLSDRFSAERPKGSFSTLEIQRTEQGDSAMYLCASSSSGGGDTQYFGPGTRLTVL.

This sequence joins TRBV27 and TRBJ1-2; D is ambiguous. V lost 6 bases and J 5 bases, leaving 16 bases between the germline ends. The CDR3 runs 14 residues. Germline CDR1 and CDR2: MNHEY and SMNVEV (reference sequence). The CDR3 coding sequence is TGTGCCAGCAGCTGGGCGCAAGGCCGGTATGGCTACACCTTC. It encodes CASSWAQGRYGYTF.

The chain is built from TRBV5-8 and TRBJ1-1; 8 nucleotides line up with TRBD1. The V gene end was trimmed by 4 bases and the J gene end by 2 bases; junction bases not matched to a gene: 10. Germline V lookup: CDR1 SGHTS, CDR2 YDEGEE. The CDR3 totals 16 residues. The CDR3 DNA reads TGTGCCAGCAGCCCCGGACAGGGTAGCGTTAACACTGAAGCTTTCTTT. Its translation: CASSPGQGSVNTEAFF.

The chain is built from TRBV13 and TRBJ2-1; perhaps TRBD1 as D (7 bases). The V and J ends lost 4 bases and 0 bases respectively, with 16 bases between them. Germline V gene sequence: CDR1 PRHDT, CDR2 FYEKMQ (reference sequence). CDR3 length: 17 residues. Written as DNA, the CDR3 is TGTGCCAGCAGCTCCCAGGGGGGATTAAGCTCCTACAATGAGCAGTTCTTC. This encodes CASSSQGGLSSYNEQFF. Based on the CDR3 plus reference TRBV13 and TRBJ2-1, the full variable domain is AAGVIQSPRHLIKEKRETATLKCYPIPRHDTVYWYQQGPGQDPQFLISFYEKMQSDKGSIPDRFSAQQFSDYHSELNMSSLELGDSALYFCASSSQGGLSSYNEQFFGPGTRLTVL.